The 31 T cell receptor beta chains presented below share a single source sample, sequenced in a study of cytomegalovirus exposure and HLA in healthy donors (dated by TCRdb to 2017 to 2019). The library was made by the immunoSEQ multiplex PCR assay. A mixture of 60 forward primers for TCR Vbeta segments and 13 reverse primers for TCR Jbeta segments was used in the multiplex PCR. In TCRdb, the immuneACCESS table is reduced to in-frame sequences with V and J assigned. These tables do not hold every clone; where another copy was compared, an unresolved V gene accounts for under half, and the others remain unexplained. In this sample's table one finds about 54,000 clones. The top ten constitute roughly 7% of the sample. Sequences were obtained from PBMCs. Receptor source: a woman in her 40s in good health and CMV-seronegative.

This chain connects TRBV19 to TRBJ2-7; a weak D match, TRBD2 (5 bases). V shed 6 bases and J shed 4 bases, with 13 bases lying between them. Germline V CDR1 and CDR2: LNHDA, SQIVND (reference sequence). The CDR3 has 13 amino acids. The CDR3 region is CASSLGGVYEQYF. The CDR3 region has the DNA TGTGCCAGTAGCCTCGGAGGAGTATACGAGCAGTACTTC.

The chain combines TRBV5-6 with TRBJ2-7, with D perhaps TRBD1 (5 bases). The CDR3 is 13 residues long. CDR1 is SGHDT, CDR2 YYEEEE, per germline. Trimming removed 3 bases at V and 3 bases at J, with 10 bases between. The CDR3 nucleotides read TGTGCCAGCAGCTCCGACAGTGACTACGAGCAGTACTTC. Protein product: CASSSDSDYEQYF.

This CDR3 reads CASSEIAGKNEQFF. The CDR3 region has the DNA TGTGCCAGCAGTGAGATAGCGGGGAAAAATGAGCAGTTCTTC. The V and J genes are TRBV2 and TRBJ2-1; 8 bases map to TRBD2. Germline V CDR1 and CDR2: SNHLY, FYNNEI. J gave up 7 bases and V 3 bases, and 5 bases lay outside the gene matches. The CDR3 covers 14 residues.

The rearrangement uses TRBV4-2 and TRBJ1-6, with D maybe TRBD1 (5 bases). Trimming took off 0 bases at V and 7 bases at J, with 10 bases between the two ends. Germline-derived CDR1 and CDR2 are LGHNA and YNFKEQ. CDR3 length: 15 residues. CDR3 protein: CASSQELTENSPLHF. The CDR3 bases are TGTGCCAGCAGCCAAGAATTGACAGAAAATTCACCCCTCCACTTT.

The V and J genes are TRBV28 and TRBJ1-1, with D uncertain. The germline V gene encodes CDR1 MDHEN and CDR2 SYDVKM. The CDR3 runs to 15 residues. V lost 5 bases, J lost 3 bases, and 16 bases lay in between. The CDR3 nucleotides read TGTGCCAGCAGTCCCCCCACGGGTACGGACACTGAAGCTTTCTTT. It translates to CASSPPTGTDTEAFF. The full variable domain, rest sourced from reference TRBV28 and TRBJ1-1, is DVKVTQSSRYLVKRTGEKVFLECVQDMDHENMFWYRQDPGLGLRLIYFSYDVKMKEKGDIPEGYSVSREKKERFSLILESASTNQTSMYLCASSPPTGTDTEAFFGQGTRLTVV.

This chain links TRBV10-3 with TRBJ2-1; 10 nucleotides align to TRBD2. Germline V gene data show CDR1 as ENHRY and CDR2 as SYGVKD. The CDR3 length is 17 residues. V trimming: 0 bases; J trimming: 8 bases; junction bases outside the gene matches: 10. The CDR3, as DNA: TGTGCCATCAGTGAGTCGAGCGGAGCGGGGGGGCCATATGAGCAGTTCTTC. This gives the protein CAISESSGAGGPYEQFF.

CDR3: CASSQGLGTETQYF. CDR3 DNA: TGTGCCAGCTCACAGGGGCTAGGAACTGAGACCCAGTACTTC. V gene TRBV18 combines with J gene TRBJ2-5; a possible D gene is TRBD1 (5 bases). This CDR3 is built from 14 residues. In germline, CDR1 is KGHSH, CDR2 LQKENI. V shed 4 bases and J shed 5 bases, with 14 bases lying between them.

Written as DNA, the CDR3 is TGTGCCATCAGTGAGTCGCAACAGGACTATGGCTACACCTTC. Its translation is CAISESQQDYGYTF. This chain links TRBV10-3 with TRBJ1-2; tentative D call: TRBD1 (5 bases). With 0 bases removed from V and 3 bases from J, the gap between germline ends came to 8 bases. Germline values: CDR1 ENHRY, CDR2 SYGVKD. This CDR3 has 14 residues.

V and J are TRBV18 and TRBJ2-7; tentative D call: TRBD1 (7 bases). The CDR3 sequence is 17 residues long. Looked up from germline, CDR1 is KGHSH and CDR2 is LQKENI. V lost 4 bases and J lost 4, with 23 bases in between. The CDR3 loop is CASSRNPAGGGWYEQYF. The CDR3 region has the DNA TGTGCCAGCTCACGAAACCCCGCAGGGGGAGGATGGTACGAGCAGTACTTC.

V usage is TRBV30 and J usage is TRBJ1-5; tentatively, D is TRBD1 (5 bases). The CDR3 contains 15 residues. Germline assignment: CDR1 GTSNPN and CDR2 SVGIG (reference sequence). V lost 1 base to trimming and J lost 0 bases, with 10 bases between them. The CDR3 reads CAWSEGAYSNQPQHF. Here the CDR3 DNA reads TGTGCCTGGAGTGAAGGGGCTTATAGCAATCAGCCCCAGCATTTT.

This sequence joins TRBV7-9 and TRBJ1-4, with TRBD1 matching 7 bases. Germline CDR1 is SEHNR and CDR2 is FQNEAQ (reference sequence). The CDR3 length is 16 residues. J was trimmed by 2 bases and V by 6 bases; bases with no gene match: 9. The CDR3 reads CASSPIETGTNEKLFF. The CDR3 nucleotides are TGTGCCAGCAGTCCTATCGAGACAGGGACTAATGAAAAACTGTTTTTT.

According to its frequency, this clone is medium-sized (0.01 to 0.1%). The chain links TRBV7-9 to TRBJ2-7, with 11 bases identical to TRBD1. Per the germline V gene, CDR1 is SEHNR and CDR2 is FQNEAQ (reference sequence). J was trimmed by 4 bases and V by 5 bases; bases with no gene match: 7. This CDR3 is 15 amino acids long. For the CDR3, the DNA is TGTGCCAGCAGCGCCCGGACAGGGGGCGCGTACGAGCAGTACTTC. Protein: CASSARTGGAYEQYF.

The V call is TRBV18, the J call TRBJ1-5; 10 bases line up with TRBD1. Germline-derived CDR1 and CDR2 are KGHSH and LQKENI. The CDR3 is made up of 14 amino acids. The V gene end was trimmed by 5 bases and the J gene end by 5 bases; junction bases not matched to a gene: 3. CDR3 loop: CASSAGTGDQPQHF. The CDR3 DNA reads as TGTGCCAGCTCAGCCGGGACAGGGGATCAGCCCCAGCATTTT. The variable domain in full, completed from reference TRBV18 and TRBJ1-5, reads NAGVMQNPRHLVRRRGQEARLRCSPMKGHSHVYWYRQLPEEGLKFMVYLQKENIIDESGMPKERFSAEFPKEGPSILRIQQVVRGDSAAYFCASSAGTGDQPQHFGDGTRLSIL.

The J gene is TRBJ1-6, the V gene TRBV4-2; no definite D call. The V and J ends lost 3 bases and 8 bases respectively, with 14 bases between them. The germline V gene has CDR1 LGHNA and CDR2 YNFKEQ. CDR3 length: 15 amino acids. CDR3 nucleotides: TGTGCCAGCAGCCACCCCGGGAGCGCGGATTCACCCCTCCACTTT. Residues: CASSHPGSADSPLHF.

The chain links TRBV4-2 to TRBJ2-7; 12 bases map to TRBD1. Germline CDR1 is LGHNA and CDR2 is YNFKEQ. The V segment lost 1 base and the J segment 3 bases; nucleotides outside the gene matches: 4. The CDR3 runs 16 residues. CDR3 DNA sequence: TGTGCCAGCAGCCAAGGGGACAGGGGGCCCCTCTACGAGCAGTACTTC. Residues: CASSQGDRGPLYEQYF.

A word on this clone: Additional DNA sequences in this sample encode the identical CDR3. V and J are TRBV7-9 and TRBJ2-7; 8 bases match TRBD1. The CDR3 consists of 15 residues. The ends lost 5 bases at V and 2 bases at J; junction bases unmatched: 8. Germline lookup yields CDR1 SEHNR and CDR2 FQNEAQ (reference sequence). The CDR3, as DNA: TGTGCCAGCAGCCTCTTATCAGGGGGCGCCTACGAGCAGTACTTC. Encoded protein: CASSLLSGGAYEQYF.

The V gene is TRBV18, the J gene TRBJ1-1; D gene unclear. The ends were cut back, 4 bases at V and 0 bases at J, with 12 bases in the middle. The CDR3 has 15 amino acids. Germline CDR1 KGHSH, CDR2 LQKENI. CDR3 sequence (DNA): TGTGCCAGCTCACGAACCACACAGATGAACACTGAAGCTTTCTTT. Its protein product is CASSRTTQMNTEAFF.

In DNA form, the CDR3 reads TGCGCCAGCAGCTTGGAGGGACACAGGGGAACAACGAACACTGAAGCTTTCTTT. Amino acids: CASSLEGHRGTTNTEAFF. V gene TRBV5-1 combines with J gene TRBJ1-1; 7 bases agree with TRBD1. Germline V gene sequence: CDR1 SGHRS, CDR2 YFSETQ. V was clipped by 0 bases and J by 1 base; unmatched bases: 12. The length of the CDR3 is 18 residues.

The CDR3 DNA reads as TGTGCCAGCAGCCCCAGCGGAGATCAGCCCCAGCATTTT. Protein: CASSPSGDQPQHF. The chain carries TRBV7-9 and TRBJ1-5; no definite D call. V was trimmed by 5 bases and J by 5 bases, leaving 10 bases between them. Germline V gene data show CDR1 as SEHNR and CDR2 as FQNEAQ (reference sequence). The CDR3 is made up of 13 amino acids.

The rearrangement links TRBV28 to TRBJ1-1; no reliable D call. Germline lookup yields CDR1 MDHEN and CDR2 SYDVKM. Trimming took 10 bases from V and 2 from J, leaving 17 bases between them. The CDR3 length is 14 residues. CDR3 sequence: CATRLIASNTEAFF. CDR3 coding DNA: TGTGCCACCCGACTTATAGCTTCTAACACTGAAGCTTTCTTT.

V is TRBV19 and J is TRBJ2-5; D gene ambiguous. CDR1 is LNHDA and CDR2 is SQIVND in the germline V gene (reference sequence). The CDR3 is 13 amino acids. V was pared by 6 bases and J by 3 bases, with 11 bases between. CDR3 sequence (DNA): TGTGCCAGTAGCCCGTTGCCTAAAGAGACCCAGTACTTC. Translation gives CASSPLPKETQYF.

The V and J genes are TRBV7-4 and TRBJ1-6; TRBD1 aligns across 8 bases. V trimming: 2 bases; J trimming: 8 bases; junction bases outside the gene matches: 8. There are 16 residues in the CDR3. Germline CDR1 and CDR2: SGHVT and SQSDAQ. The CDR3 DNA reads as TGTGCCAGCAGCTTACCCGGGACAGGCCAGGATTCACCCCTCCACTTT. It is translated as CASSLPGTGQDSPLHF.

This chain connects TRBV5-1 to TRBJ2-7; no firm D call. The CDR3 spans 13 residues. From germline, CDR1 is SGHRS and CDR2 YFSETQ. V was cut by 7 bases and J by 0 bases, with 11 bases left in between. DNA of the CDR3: TGCGCCAGCCGAAACGGTAGCTCCTACGAGCAGTACTTC. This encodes CASRNGSSYEQYF.

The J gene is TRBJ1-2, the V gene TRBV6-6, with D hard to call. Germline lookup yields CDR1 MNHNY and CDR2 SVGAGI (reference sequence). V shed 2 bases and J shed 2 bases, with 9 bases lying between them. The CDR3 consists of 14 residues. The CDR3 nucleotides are TGTGCCAGCAGTTACGGTCCGGGGAACTATGGCTACACCTTC. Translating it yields CASSYGPGNYGYTF.

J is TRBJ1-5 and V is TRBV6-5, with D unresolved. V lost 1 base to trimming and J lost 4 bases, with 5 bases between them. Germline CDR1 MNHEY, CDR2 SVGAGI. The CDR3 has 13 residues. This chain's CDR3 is CASSYFRNQPQHF. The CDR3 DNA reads TGTGCCAGCAGTTACTTCAGGAATCAGCCCCAGCATTTT.

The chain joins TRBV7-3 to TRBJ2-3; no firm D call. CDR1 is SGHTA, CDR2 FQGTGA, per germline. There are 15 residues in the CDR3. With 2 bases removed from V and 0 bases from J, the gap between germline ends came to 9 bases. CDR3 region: CASSLLDGSTDTQYF. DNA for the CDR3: TGTGCCAGCAGCTTACTCGACGGGAGCACAGATACGCAGTATTTT.

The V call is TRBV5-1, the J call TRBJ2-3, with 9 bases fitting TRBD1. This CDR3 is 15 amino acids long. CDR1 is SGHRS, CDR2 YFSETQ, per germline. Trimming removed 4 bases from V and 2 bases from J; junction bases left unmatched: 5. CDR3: CASSLGQGDTDTQYF. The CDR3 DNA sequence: TGCGCCAGCAGCCTGGGACAGGGAGACACAGATACGCAGTATTTT.

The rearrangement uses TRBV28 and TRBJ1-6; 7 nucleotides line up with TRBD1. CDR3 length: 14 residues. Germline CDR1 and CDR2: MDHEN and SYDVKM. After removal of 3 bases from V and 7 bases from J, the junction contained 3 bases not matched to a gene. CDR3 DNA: TGTGCCAGCAGTTTGGCACAGGGGAATTCACCCCTCCACTTT. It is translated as CASSLAQGNSPLHF. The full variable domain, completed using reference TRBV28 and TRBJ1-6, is DVKVTQSSRYLVKRTGEKVFLECVQDMDHENMFWYRQDPGLGLRLIYFSYDVKMKEKGDIPEGYSVSREKKERFSLILESASTNQTSMYLCASSLAQGNSPLHFGNGTRLTVT.

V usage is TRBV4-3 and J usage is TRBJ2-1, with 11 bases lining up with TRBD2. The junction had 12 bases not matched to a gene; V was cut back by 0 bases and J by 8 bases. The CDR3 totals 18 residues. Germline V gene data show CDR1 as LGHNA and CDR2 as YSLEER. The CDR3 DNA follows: TGCGCCAGCAGCCAAGATATGTCTAGCGGGAGGAATTGGTATGAGCAGTTCTTC. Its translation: CASSQDMSSGRNWYEQFF.

DNA for the CDR3: TGCGCCAGCAGCCAAGGGACCGGGATACTGAACAATGAGCAGTTCTTC. It codes for CASSQGTGILNNEQFF. The chain has TRBV4-3 and TRBJ2-1; D might be TRBD2 (5 bases). Germline V gene sequence: CDR1 LGHNA, CDR2 YSLEER. CDR3 length: 16 residues. V lost 1 base, J lost 5 bases, and 15 bases lay in between.

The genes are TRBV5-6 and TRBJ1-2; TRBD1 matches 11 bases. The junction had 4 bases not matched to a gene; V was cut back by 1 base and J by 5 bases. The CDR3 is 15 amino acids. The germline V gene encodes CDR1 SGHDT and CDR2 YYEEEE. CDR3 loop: CASSLYRDRGYGYTF. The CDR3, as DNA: TGTGCCAGCAGCTTGTATCGGGACAGGGGGTATGGCTACACCTTC.